This TCR beta chain was retrieved from a study of blood T cell repertoires in COVID-19. Background on the study: Samples of COVID-19 (acute and convalescent) were obtained from the United States, Italy and Spain.

Germline-derived CDR1 and CDR2 are MGHRA and YSYEKL. This CDR3 is built from 17 residues. Trimming cost V 1 base and J 7 bases, with 19 bases left between them. Produced via immunoSEQ multiplex PCR; TCRdb's table is partial and in-frame only. The data contain approximately 160,000 clones, approximately 88% of them singletons. Sequenced input: peripheral blood. This receptor was obtained from a woman at least 80 years old with active or convalescent COVID-19. The V and J genes are TRBV4-1 and TRBJ1-4; D is possibly TRBD1 (5 bases). CDR3 nucleotide sequence: TGCGCCAGCAGCCAAGGAGACTGGGGCAGGGAGGGTGAAAAACTGTTTTTT. Its translation: CASSQGDWGREGEKLFF.